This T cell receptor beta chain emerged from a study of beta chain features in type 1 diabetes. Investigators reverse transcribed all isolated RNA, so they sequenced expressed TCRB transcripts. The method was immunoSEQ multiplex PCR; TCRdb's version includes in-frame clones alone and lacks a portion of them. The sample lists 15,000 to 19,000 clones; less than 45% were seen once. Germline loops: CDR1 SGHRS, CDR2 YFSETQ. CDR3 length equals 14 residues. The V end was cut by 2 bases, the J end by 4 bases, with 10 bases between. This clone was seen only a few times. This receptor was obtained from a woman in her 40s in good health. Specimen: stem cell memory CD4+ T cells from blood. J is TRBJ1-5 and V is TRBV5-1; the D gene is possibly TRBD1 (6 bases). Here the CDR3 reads CASSFGGSNQPQHF. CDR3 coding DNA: TGCGCCAGCAGCTTTGGGGGCTCGAATCAGCCCCAGCATTTT.